This T cell receptor beta chain emerged from a study of blood T cell repertoires in COVID-19. The trim removed 8 bases at V and 6 bases at J, leaving 9 bases unmatched. Germline V lookup: CDR1 SGHVS, CDR2 FQNEAQ. This CDR3 spans 14 amino acids. Method: immunoSEQ multiplex PCR; TCRdb's copy keeps in-frame clones and lacks some. The sample has tens of thousands of clones, 88% seen once. The receptor was derived from an older man with acute or convalescent COVID-19. The V gene is TRBV7-8, the J gene TRBJ1-5; 8 nucleotides align to TRBD1. Sequenced: peripheral blood. The CDR3 reads CASSRTGLSQPQHF. CDR3 in DNA: TGTGCCAGCTCTAGGACAGGGTTAAGTCAGCCCCAGCATTTT.